The text below deals with one T cell receptor beta chain. Its antigen is not known. These data are taken from a study of OX40 agonist ivuxolimab in advanced cancers. Study summary: Every 2 weeks, ivuxolimab was infused into the patients intravenously at between 0.01 and 10 mg/kg.

CDR3 length equals 12 residues. Germline V gene data show CDR1 as SNHLY and CDR2 as FYNNEI. V lost 4 bases, J lost 4 bases, and 5 bases lay in between. Points from the study as a whole: Expanded clones tended on average to be more numerous among CD8+ T cells than CD4+.

Only in-frame clones appear in the TCRdb table, and some are missing; sequencing was by immunoSEQ multiplex PCR. This table has about 77,000 clones, about 84% appearing once. The chain combines TRBV2 with TRBJ1-5; no clear D gene. Sequencing used CD4+ or CD8+ T cells sorted from blood, obtained in a trial of the OX40 agonist ivuxolimab. The receptor was isolated from an adult with an advanced solid tumor such as melanoma, head and neck, liver or kidney cancer. CDR3 in amino acids: CASSGGNQPQHF. Here the CDR3 DNA reads TGTGCCAGCAGTGGCGGGAATCAGCCCCAGCATTTT.